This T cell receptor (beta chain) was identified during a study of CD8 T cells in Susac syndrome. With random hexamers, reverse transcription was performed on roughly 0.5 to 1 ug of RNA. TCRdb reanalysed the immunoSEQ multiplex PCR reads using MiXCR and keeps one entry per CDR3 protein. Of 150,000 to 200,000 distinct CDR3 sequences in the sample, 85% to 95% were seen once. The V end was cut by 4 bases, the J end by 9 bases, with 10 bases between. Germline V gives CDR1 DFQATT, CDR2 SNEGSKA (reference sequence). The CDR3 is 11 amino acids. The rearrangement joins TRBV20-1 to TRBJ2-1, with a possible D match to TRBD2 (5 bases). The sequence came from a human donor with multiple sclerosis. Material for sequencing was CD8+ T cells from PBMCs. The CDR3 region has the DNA TGCAGTGCTATTCCGGGGAGTGAGCAGTTCTTC. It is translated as CSAIPGSEQFF.